The clone carrying this T cell receptor beta chain was detected a few times. This entry comes from a study of beta chain features in type 1 diabetes. As every portion of the isolated RNA was reverse transcribed, the sequencing read expressed TCRB transcripts. Profiled with immunoSEQ multiplex PCR; TCRdb holds only in-frame clones, not every one. The data show about 140,000 clones, 9% to 10% seen once. Sorting of CD4+ naive, central memory, regulatory and stem cell-like memory cells was performed via CD45RO/CCR7/CD25/CD127/CD95/CD27. The CDR3 is 12 amino acids. Germline loops: CDR1 SQVTM, CDR2 ANQGSEA. The V end lost 1 base, the J end lost 9 bases, and 11 bases lay between the germline ends.

The sequencing input was central memory CD4+ T cells from blood. This TCR came from a woman aged 40 to 55 in good health. The V call is TRBV29-1, the J call TRBJ2-3; D uncertain. The CDR3 reads CSVEVPDTTQYF. CDR3 nucleotides: TGCAGCGTTGAAGTTCCAGACACGACGCAGTATTTT.